This TCR beta chain was sequenced for a study of blood T cell repertoires in COVID-19. CDR1 WSHSY and CDR2 SAAADI come from the germline V gene. CDR3 size: 13 residues. The ends lost 10 bases at V and 1 base at J; junction bases unmatched: 6. Original processing notes: Amplification of reference gene primers provided the estimated nucleated cell counts. This table comes from immunoSEQ multiplex PCR, and its TCRdb copy is limited to in-frame clones, with some not included. V and J calls and clone size are as listed in that table; D and trimming were resolved from the DNA. Here the sample spans 100,000 to 150,000 clones, 82% being singletons.

The clonotype comes from a human donor in a cohort sampled during active COVID-19. The J gene is TRBJ1-1, the V gene TRBV10-2; 7 bases agree with TRBD1. The sample comprised peripheral blood. In nucleotides, the CDR3 is TGCGCCACCGGTAGACAGGGGAACACTGAAGCTTTCTTT. Protein product: CATGRQGNTEAFF.